This is a list of T cell receptor beta chains from one sample in a study of beta chain features in type 1 diabetes. Repertoires were generated with immunoSEQ multiplex PCR, while TCRdb's copy carries only in-frame clones and drops some. This sample has hundreds of thousands of clones, with 8% found just once. The sample taken for sequencing was central memory CD4+ T cells from blood. The receptors were gathered from a woman aged 18-29 years in good health. Each CDR3 is given with its conserved first and last residue. The order of the fields is J gene, V gene, D gene, clone size, CDR3 protein, CDR3 DNA. D genes are given only for firm matches. Clone size is given for some rows only: seen once, a few or many times, or a class if the clone is expanded.

j_gene: TRBJ2-7; v_gene: TRBV5-4; d_gene: .; abundance: .; CDR3aa: CASSLEGPKYEQYF; CDR3nt: TGTGCCAGCAGCTTGGAGGGGCCAAAGTACGAGCAGTACTTC
j_gene: TRBJ1-1; v_gene: TRBV7-2; d_gene: .; abundance: few; CDR3aa: CASSLGLMGRGAFF; CDR3nt: TGTGCCAGCAGCTTAGGTTTGATGGGCAGGGGCGCTTTCTTT
j_gene: TRBJ2-1; v_gene: TRBV19; d_gene: .; abundance: few; CDR3aa: CASKGRLGQNEQFF; CDR3nt: TGTGCCAGTAAAGGCCGACTAGGACAAAATGAGCAGTTCTTC
j_gene: TRBJ2-7; v_gene: TRBV13; d_gene: .; abundance: many; CDR3aa: CASSHRRPSLEQYF; CDR3nt: TGTGCCAGCAGCCACCGCCGGCCTAGCCTCGAGCAGTACTTC
j_gene: TRBJ2-7; v_gene: TRBV9; d_gene: .; abundance: few; CDR3aa: CASSVGRGTTYEQYF; CDR3nt: TGTGCCAGCAGCGTAGGCCGGGGGACAACCTACGAGCAGTACTTC
j_gene: TRBJ2-3; v_gene: TRBV6-6; d_gene: .; abundance: .; CDR3aa: CASSWAGGTDTQYF; CDR3nt: TGTGCCAGCAGTTGGGCAGGGGGCACAGATACGCAGTATTTT
j_gene: TRBJ1-1; v_gene: TRBV6-1; d_gene: .; abundance: few; CDR3aa: CAIHRIGVTEAFF; CDR3nt: TGTGCCATCCACAGGATCGGGGTCACTGAAGCTTTCTTT
j_gene: TRBJ2-7; v_gene: TRBV5-4; d_gene: TRBD1; abundance: few; CDR3aa: CASSLGASGQSYEQYF; CDR3nt: TGTGCCAGCAGCCTGGGGGCCTCGGGACAGTCCTACGAGCAGTACTTC
j_gene: TRBJ2-1; v_gene: TRBV7-2; d_gene: .; abundance: .; CDR3aa: CASSLTRRQFF; CDR3nt: TGTGCCAGCAGCTTAACCCGACGGCAGTTCTTC
j_gene: TRBJ1-2; v_gene: TRBV7-9; d_gene: .; abundance: .; CDR3aa: CASSLAVGSFGGGYTF; CDR3nt: TGTGCCAGCAGCTTAGCGGTCGGGAGTTTTGGAGGTGGCTACACCTTC
j_gene: TRBJ2-1; v_gene: TRBV28; d_gene: .; abundance: many; CDR3aa: CASSPPLWGEQFF; CDR3nt: TGTGCCAGCAGTCCCCCCCTTTGGGGTGAGCAGTTCTTC
j_gene: TRBJ2-1; v_gene: TRBV28; d_gene: TRBD1; abundance: few; CDR3aa: CAAREGDRANEQFF; CDR3nt: TGTGCCGCCCGCGAGGGGGACAGGGCTAATGAGCAGTTCTTC
j_gene: TRBJ1-2; v_gene: TRBV6-5; d_gene: .; abundance: few; CDR3aa: CASSTADRYYGYTF; CDR3nt: TGTGCCAGCAGTACGGCTGACAGGTACTATGGCTACACCTTC
j_gene: TRBJ1-1; v_gene: TRBV28; d_gene: .; abundance: many; CDR3aa: CASSLRNRANTEAFF; CDR3nt: TGTGCCAGCAGTTTACGTAACAGGGCTAACACTGAAGCTTTCTTT
j_gene: TRBJ2-2; v_gene: TRBV28; d_gene: .; abundance: few; CDR3aa: CASSLRNTGELFF; CDR3nt: TGTGCCAGCAGTTTAAGGAACACCGGGGAGCTGTTTTTT
j_gene: TRBJ2-5; v_gene: TRBV5-5; d_gene: .; abundance: .; CDR3aa: CASSFGLQETQYF; CDR3nt: TGTGCCAGCAGCTTCGGGTTGCAAGAGACCCAGTACTTC
j_gene: TRBJ2-7; v_gene: TRBV7-2; d_gene: .; abundance: many; CDR3aa: CASSLGQSSYEQYF; CDR3nt: TGTGCCAGCAGCTTGGGGCAGAGCTCCTACGAGCAGTACTTC
j_gene: TRBJ2-7; v_gene: TRBV7-9; d_gene: TRBD2; abundance: few; CDR3aa: CASSFDSGRKYF; CDR3nt: TGTGCCAGCAGCTTTGATAGCGGGAGAAAGTACTTC
j_gene: TRBJ2-5; v_gene: TRBV7-3; d_gene: TRBD2; abundance: few; CDR3aa: CASSKNSGLAETQYF; CDR3nt: TGTGCCAGCAGCAAGAATAGCGGGCTGGCGGAGACCCAGTACTTC
j_gene: TRBJ1-1; v_gene: TRBV16; d_gene: .; abundance: few; CDR3aa: CASSPYRVRNTEAFF; CDR3nt: TGTGCCAGCAGCCCTTACAGGGTTAGGAACACTGAAGCTTTCTTT
j_gene: TRBJ1-2; v_gene: TRBV28; d_gene: TRBD1; abundance: .; CDR3aa: CASSSPRPDRGRRHGYTF; CDR3nt: TGTGCCAGCAGTTCCCCCCGACCCGACAGGGGGCGCCGCCATGGCTACACCTTC
j_gene: TRBJ1-5; v_gene: TRBV5-1; d_gene: .; abundance: .; CDR3aa: CASSLEGSQPQHF; CDR3nt: TGCGCCAGCAGCTTGGAAGGCAGTCAGCCCCAGCATTTT
j_gene: TRBJ2-1; v_gene: TRBV15; d_gene: .; abundance: .; CDR3aa: CATSPKWGEQFF; CDR3nt: TGTGCCACCAGTCCGAAGTGGGGTGAGCAGTTCTTC
j_gene: TRBJ2-1; v_gene: TRBV4-2; d_gene: .; abundance: few; CDR3aa: CASSQGQGPESEQFF; CDR3nt: TGTGCCAGCAGCCAAGGACAAGGCCCCGAAAGTGAGCAGTTCTTC
j_gene: TRBJ2-3; v_gene: TRBV6-6; d_gene: .; abundance: .; CDR3aa: CASSYEGDTQYF; CDR3nt: TGTGCCAGCAGTTATGAAGGTGATACGCAGTATTTT
j_gene: TRBJ2-7; v_gene: TRBV5-4; d_gene: .; abundance: .; CDR3aa: CASSSPSGRITYEQYF; CDR3nt: TGTGCCAGCAGCTCCCCTTCGGGACGGATTACCTACGAGCAGTACTTC
j_gene: TRBJ2-2; v_gene: TRBV2; d_gene: .; abundance: few; CDR3aa: CASSVGSGELFF; CDR3nt: TGTGCCAGCAGTGTAGGGTCCGGGGAGCTGTTTTTT
j_gene: TRBJ2-3; v_gene: TRBV16; d_gene: .; abundance: .; CDR3aa: CASSQYPLTDTQYF; CDR3nt: TGTGCCAGCAGCCAATACCCCCTGACAGATACGCAGTATTTT
j_gene: TRBJ2-3; v_gene: TRBV7-9; d_gene: .; abundance: .; CDR3aa: CASSSSGSDTQYF; CDR3nt: TGTGCCAGCAGCTCGTCAGGGTCAGATACGCAGTATTTT
j_gene: TRBJ2-7; v_gene: TRBV11-1; d_gene: .; abundance: .; CDR3aa: CASSSGPSSYEQYF; CDR3nt: TGTGCCAGCAGCTCGGGACCAAGCTCCTACGAGCAGTACTTC
j_gene: TRBJ2-3; v_gene: TRBV7-6; d_gene: TRBD2; abundance: .; CDR3aa: CASSPRAGVATDTQYF; CDR3nt: TGTGCCAGCAGCCCTCGAGCGGGGGTGGCCACAGATACGCAGTATTTT
j_gene: TRBJ1-4; v_gene: TRBV18; d_gene: .; abundance: few; CDR3aa: CASSRTAFNEKLFF; CDR3nt: TGTGCCAGCTCACGGACTGCTTTTAATGAAAAACTGTTTTTT
j_gene: TRBJ2-2; v_gene: TRBV29-1; d_gene: .; abundance: .; CDR3aa: CSVESPNTGELFF; CDR3nt: TGCAGCGTTGAAAGCCCGAACACCGGGGAGCTGTTTTTT
j_gene: TRBJ1-1; v_gene: TRBV2; d_gene: .; abundance: .; CDR3aa: CASSAWTAEAFF; CDR3nt: TGTGCCAGCAGTGCTTGGACAGCCGAAGCTTTCTTT
j_gene: TRBJ2-3; v_gene: TRBV14; d_gene: .; abundance: many; CDR3aa: CASSLGFSTDTQYF; CDR3nt: TGTGCCAGCAGCCTCGGCTTTAGCACAGATACGCAGTATTTT
j_gene: TRBJ2-1; v_gene: TRBV9; d_gene: .; abundance: .; CDR3aa: CASSVSSLGEQFF; CDR3nt: TGTGCCAGCAGCGTATCTAGCTTGGGTGAGCAGTTCTTC
j_gene: TRBJ2-7; v_gene: TRBV5-4; d_gene: TRBD1; abundance: few; CDR3aa: CASSLPGTGVEQYF; CDR3nt: TGTGCCAGCAGCTTACCCGGGACAGGGGTCGAGCAGTACTTC
j_gene: TRBJ1-1; v_gene: TRBV19; d_gene: .; abundance: few; CDR3aa: CASSLTVNTEAFF; CDR3nt: TGTGCCAGTAGTCTGACAGTGAACACTGAAGCTTTCTTT
j_gene: TRBJ2-2; v_gene: TRBV4-2; d_gene: .; abundance: few; CDR3aa: CASSQESGQSRELFF; CDR3nt: TGTGCCAGCAGCCAAGAATCTGGTCAAAGCCGGGAGCTGTTTTTT
j_gene: TRBJ2-7; v_gene: TRBV23-1; d_gene: .; abundance: few; CDR3aa: CASSRRSSYEQYF; CDR3nt: TGCGCCAGCAGTCGAAGGTCTTCCTACGAGCAGTACTTC
j_gene: TRBJ2-5; v_gene: TRBV21-1; d_gene: .; abundance: few; CDR3aa: CASSKVGGWETQYF; CDR3nt: TGTGCCAGCAGCAAAGTAGGGGGCTGGGAGACCCAGTACTTC
j_gene: TRBJ1-1; v_gene: TRBV7-6; d_gene: .; abundance: .; CDR3aa: CASSLQGVNTEAFF; CDR3nt: TGTGCCAGCAGCTTACAAGGTGTGAACACTGAAGCTTTCTTT
j_gene: TRBJ2-3; v_gene: TRBV5-1; d_gene: TRBD1; abundance: few; CDR3aa: CASSLAQGVDTQYF; CDR3nt: TGCGCCAGCAGCTTGGCCCAGGGGGTTGATACGCAGTATTTT
j_gene: TRBJ2-7; v_gene: TRBV7-8; d_gene: .; abundance: few; CDR3aa: CASSLEAVSSYEQYF; CDR3nt: TGTGCCAGCAGCTTAGAGGCAGTAAGCTCCTACGAGCAGTACTTC
j_gene: TRBJ2-3; v_gene: TRBV18; d_gene: TRBD2; abundance: few; CDR3aa: CASSPAGGSIITDTQYF; CDR3nt: TGTGCCAGCTCACCTGCGGGAGGGTCTATAATCACAGATACGCAGTATTTT
j_gene: TRBJ2-1; v_gene: TRBV9; d_gene: TRBD2; abundance: few; CDR3aa: CASSVSGRSSYNEQFF; CDR3nt: TGTGCCAGCAGCGTCAGCGGGAGAAGCTCCTACAATGAGCAGTTCTTC
j_gene: TRBJ2-7; v_gene: TRBV6-5; d_gene: .; abundance: many; CDR3aa: CASYRLGSYEQYF; CDR3nt: TGTGCCAGCTACAGGCTGGGCTCCTACGAGCAGTACTTC
j_gene: TRBJ2-5; v_gene: TRBV23-1; d_gene: .; abundance: .; CDR3aa: CASSQLGRDFQETQYF; CDR3nt: TGCGCCAGCAGTCAATTGGGTCGGGACTTCCAAGAGACCCAGTACTTC
j_gene: TRBJ2-1; v_gene: TRBV10-3; d_gene: TRBD2; abundance: few; CDR3aa: CATGTRNEQFF; CDR3nt: TGTGCCACCGGGACTAGGAATGAGCAGTTCTTC
j_gene: TRBJ2-2; v_gene: TRBV19; d_gene: TRBD2; abundance: few; CDR3aa: CASSTGLAGGTRELFF; CDR3nt: TGTGCCAGTAGTACCGGACTAGCGGGAGGTACCAGGGAGCTGTTTTTT
j_gene: TRBJ2-7; v_gene: TRBV27; d_gene: TRBD2; abundance: many; CDR3aa: CASSLTSGPQYF; CDR3nt: TGTGCCAGCAGTTTGACTAGCGGGCCGCAGTACTTC
j_gene: TRBJ1-2; v_gene: TRBV14; d_gene: .; abundance: many; CDR3aa: CASSQDQANYGYTF; CDR3nt: TGTGCCAGCAGCCAAGACCAAGCTAACTATGGCTACACCTTC
j_gene: TRBJ1-5; v_gene: TRBV28; d_gene: .; abundance: few; CDR3aa: CASTAGGAPNQPQHF; CDR3nt: TGTGCCAGCACCGCGGGGGGCGCCCCCAATCAGCCCCAGCATTTT
j_gene: TRBJ2-2; v_gene: TRBV28; d_gene: .; abundance: many; CDR3aa: CASSLKALNTGELFF; CDR3nt: TGTGCCAGCAGTTTAAAGGCACTGAACACCGGGGAGCTGTTTTTT